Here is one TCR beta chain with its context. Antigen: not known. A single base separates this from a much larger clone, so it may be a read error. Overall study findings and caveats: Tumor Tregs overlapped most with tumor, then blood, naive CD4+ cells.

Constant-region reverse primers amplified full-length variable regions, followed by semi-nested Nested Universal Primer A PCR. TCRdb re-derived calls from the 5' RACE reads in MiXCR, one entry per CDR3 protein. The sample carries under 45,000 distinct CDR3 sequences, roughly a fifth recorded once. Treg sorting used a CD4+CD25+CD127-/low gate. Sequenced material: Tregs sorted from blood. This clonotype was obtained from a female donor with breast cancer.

CDR3 in amino acids: CVSSLVVWDRNNEQFF. DNA of the CDR3: TGTGTCAGCAGCTTAGTGGTATGGGACAGAAACAATGAGCAGTTCTTC. V is TRBV7-2 and J is TRBJ2-1; 7 bases fit TRBD1. There are 16 residues in the CDR3. Germline CDR1 SGHTA, CDR2 FQGNSA.